Presented here are 17 T cell receptor beta chains from one specimen sequenced in a study of technical replicates of blood from a few donors. Some clones are missing from TCRdb's copy, which holds only in-frame ones; the method was immunoSEQ multiplex PCR. Of about 76,000 clones in the sample, under 95% were seen once. Material for sequencing was T cells isolated from PBMCs. The receptors here all came from a human donor in good health.

This chain joins TRBV7-9 and TRBJ2-3, with TRBD2 as a possible D gene (6 bases). V shed 8 bases and J shed 4 bases, with 10 bases lying between them. Germline V lookup: CDR1 SEHNR, CDR2 FQNEAQ (reference sequence). The CDR3 length is 12 residues. The CDR3 is CASGLQADTQYF. CDR3 nucleotides: TGTGCCAGCGGACTACAGGCAGATACGCAGTATTTT.

The V gene is TRBV29-1, the J gene TRBJ1-3; 7 nucleotides align to TRBD1. The V and J ends lost 6 bases and 0 bases, in that order; junction bases with no gene match: 8. CDR1 is SQVTM and CDR2 is ANQGSEA in the germline V gene. CDR3 length: 15 amino acids. The chain's CDR3 is CSVSLGTASGNTIYF. The CDR3 DNA reads as TGCAGCGTGAGCCTTGGGACAGCCTCTGGAAACACCATATATTTT.

This chain connects TRBV9 to TRBJ1-3, with D possibly being TRBD1 (6 bases). The CDR3 spans 14 residues. Germline V lookup: CDR1 SGDLS, CDR2 YYNGEE. Trimming pared 0 bases from V and 3 bases from J, leaving 7 bases between. The CDR3 region is CASSVGGLGNTIYF. The CDR3, as DNA: TGTGCCAGCAGCGTAGGGGGGCTTGGAAACACCATATATTTT.

This chain joins TRBV7-2 and TRBJ2-2; weak D call: TRBD2 (6 bases). Trimming removed 1 base at V and 2 bases at J, with 14 bases between. Germline CDR1 SGHTA, CDR2 FQGNSA. The CDR3 sequence is 17 residues long. The CDR3 DNA reads TGTGCCAGCAGCTTAGGTAAGGGACTCGACAACACCGGGGAGCTGTTTTTT. It yields the protein CASSLGKGLDNTGELFF.

The V call is TRBV2, the J call TRBJ2-1, with D tentatively TRBD2 (5 bases). Germline V gives CDR1 SNHLY, CDR2 FYNNEI. V was pared by 6 bases and J by 5 bases, with 5 bases between. This CDR3 spans 11 amino acids. CDR3 nucleotides: TGTGCCAGCAGACTAGACAATGAGCAGTTCTTC. This translates into CASRLDNEQFF.

The chain carries TRBV11-2 and TRBJ2-7, with 8 nucleotides matching TRBD1. The CDR3 sequence is 16 residues long. Germline V gene data show CDR1 as SGHAT and CDR2 as FQNNGV. The J segment lost 4 bases and the V segment lost 2 bases, leaving 10 bases of the junction unmatched. The CDR3 reads CASSLYPRTGRYEQYF. The CDR3 bases are TGTGCCAGCAGCTTATACCCACGGACAGGGAGGTACGAGCAGTACTTC.

The rearrangement links TRBV6-5 to TRBJ2-1; possibly TRBD1 for D (5 bases). V was trimmed by 3 bases and J by 7 bases, leaving 10 bases between them. CDR1 is MNHEY, CDR2 SVGAGI, per germline. The CDR3 consists of 13 residues. CDR3 sequence (DNA): TGTGCCAGCAGTTATTACAAGGGGAATGAGCAGTTCTTC. This sequence encodes CASSYYKGNEQFF.

The rearrangement links TRBV29-1 to TRBJ2-1; no reliable D call. CDR1 SQVTM and CDR2 ANQGSEA come from the germline V gene. Trimming stripped 6 bases from V and 12 bases from J, with 15 bases between. The CDR3 length is 11 residues. CDR3: CSVGWLGRQFF. The CDR3 region has the DNA TGCAGCGTCGGGTGGTTAGGCCGGCAGTTCTTC.

V is TRBV9 and J is TRBJ2-2; the D is unclear. The CDR3 is 13 residues long. V lost 3 bases to trimming and J lost 2 bases, with 5 bases between them. Germline CDR1 reads SGDLS; CDR2 reads YYNGEE. The CDR3 reads CASSAYNTGELFF. The DNA of the CDR3 is TGTGCCAGCAGCGCGTATAACACCGGGGAGCTGTTTTTT.

Only a few counts were recorded for this clone. The genes are TRBV7-2 and TRBJ2-1; 8 bases agree with TRBD2. V trimming: 5 bases; J trimming: 6 bases; junction bases outside the gene matches: 9. CDR3 size: 15 residues. Germline V gene data show CDR1 as SGHTA and CDR2 as FQGNSA. In nucleotides, the CDR3 is TGTGCCAGCAGCCCCGGGACTAGGGGAGGCAATGAGCAGTTCTTC. Translated, it gives CASSPGTRGGNEQFF. The full variable domain, completed using reference TRBV7-2 and TRBJ2-1, is GAGVSQSPSNKVTEKGKDVELRCDPISGHTALYWYRQSLGQGLEFLIYFQGNSAPDKSGLPSDRFSAERTGGSVSTLTIQRTQQEDSAVYLCASSPGTRGGNEQFFGPGTRLTVL.

The genes are TRBV5-6 and TRBJ2-1; D perhaps matches TRBD1 (6 bases). V lost 3 bases to trimming and J lost 2 bases, with 9 bases between them. Germline V gene sequence: CDR1 SGHDT, CDR2 YYEEEE. The CDR3 covers 14 residues. CDR3 DNA sequence: TGTGCCAGCAGCTGGACAGCACCCTACAATGAGCAGTTCTTC. Translating gives CASSWTAPYNEQFF.

The CDR3 is CAWRSPGLAGHTGELFF. The CDR3 bases are TGTGCCTGGAGATCCCCGGGACTAGCGGGGCACACCGGGGAGCTGTTTTTT. The V and J genes are TRBV30 and TRBJ2-2, with 13 bases lining up with TRBD2. Germline values: CDR1 GTSNPN, CDR2 SVGIG (reference sequence). Trimming cost V 3 bases and J 3 bases; bases outside gene matches: 7. This CDR3 region has 17 residues.

This chain uses TRBV29-1 with TRBJ2-7; 9 bases map to TRBD1. The V segment lost 7 bases and the J segment 1 base; nucleotides outside the gene matches: 5. Germline CDR1 and CDR2: SQVTM and ANQGSEA. The CDR3 has 13 amino acids. The CDR3, as DNA: TGCAGCGCGTCGGGACAGGGTTCCTACGAGCAGTACTTC. Translated, it gives CSASGQGSYEQYF.

CDR3 region: CASTQGDDTQYF. CDR3 DNA: TGTGCCAGCACCCAGGGGGACGATACGCAGTATTTT. V and J are TRBV6-6 and TRBJ2-3; 7 bases line up with TRBD1. Germline lookup yields CDR1 MNHNY and CDR2 SVGAGI (reference sequence). Trimming removed 7 bases from V and 6 bases from J; junction bases left unmatched: 4. The CDR3 is made up of 12 amino acids.

This sequence joins TRBV29-1 and TRBJ2-7; TRBD2 is a possible D gene (5 bases). Germline CDR1 reads SQVTM; CDR2 reads ANQGSEA. The CDR3 is 14 amino acids. Trimming stripped 4 bases from V and 5 bases from J, with 18 bases between. CDR3 nucleotides: TGCAGCGTTGTAGGGTCGGGAAAGATGCACGAGCAGTACTTC. The encoded protein is CSVVGSGKMHEQYF.

This chain connects TRBV21-1 to TRBJ2-7; the table assigns TRBD2, which was not confirmed against the DNA. TRBV21-1 corresponds to a pseudogene. The CDR3 contains 17 residues. CDR3 amino acids: CASTLIGLAQSSYEQYF. CDR3 bases: TGTGCCAGCACCCTTATCGGACTAGCCCAGAGCTCCTACGAGCAGTACTTC.

CDR3: CASSVVRQGGEQYF. CDR3 in DNA: TGTGCCAGCAGCGTAGTCAGACAGGGCGGCGAGCAGTACTTC. V usage is TRBV9 and J usage is TRBJ2-7, with 7 bases fitting TRBD1. Germline V lookup: CDR1 SGDLS, CDR2 YYNGEE. J lost 6 bases, V lost 0 bases, and 6 bases had no gene match. The CDR3 runs 14 residues.